This T cell receptor (beta chain) came from a study of blood T cell repertoires in COVID-19. Recruitment covered some 25 US areas and drew participants whose ages spanned roughly 18 to 90 years. Clones were read by immunoSEQ multiplex PCR, and TCRdb kept only the in-frame ones, dropping some. The table has roughly 220,000 clones, around 88% seen once; the top ten hold roughly 14%. Specimen: PBMCs or T cells enriched from blood (not recorded which). This receptor was identified in a woman in her forties or fifties with acute COVID-19.

CDR3 amino acids: CASTQPLPGTGNTIYF. The CDR3 bases are TGTGCCAGCACTCAACCCCTGCCGGGGACTGGAAACACCATATATTTT. This chain connects TRBV7-2 to TRBJ1-3; D uncertain. The CDR3 covers 16 residues. V shed 7 bases and J shed 2 bases, with 18 bases lying between them. Germline lookup yields CDR1 SGHTA and CDR2 FQGNSA.